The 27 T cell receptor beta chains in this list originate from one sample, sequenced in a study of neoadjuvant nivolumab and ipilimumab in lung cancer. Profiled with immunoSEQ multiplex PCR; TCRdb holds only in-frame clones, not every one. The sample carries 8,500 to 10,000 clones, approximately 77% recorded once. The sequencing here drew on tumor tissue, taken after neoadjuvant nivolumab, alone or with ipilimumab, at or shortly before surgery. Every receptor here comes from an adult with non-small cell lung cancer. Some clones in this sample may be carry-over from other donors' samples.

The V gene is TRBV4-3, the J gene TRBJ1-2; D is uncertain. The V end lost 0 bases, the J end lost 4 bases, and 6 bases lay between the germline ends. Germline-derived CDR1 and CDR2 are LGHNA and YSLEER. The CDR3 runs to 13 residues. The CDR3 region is CASSQDLGYGYTF. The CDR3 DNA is TGCGCCAGCAGCCAAGATCTTGGCTATGGCTACACCTTC.

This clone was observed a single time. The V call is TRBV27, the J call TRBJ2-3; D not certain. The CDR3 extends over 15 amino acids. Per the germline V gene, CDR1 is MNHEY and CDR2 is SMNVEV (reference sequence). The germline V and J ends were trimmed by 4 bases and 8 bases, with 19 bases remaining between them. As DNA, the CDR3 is TGTGCCAGCAGTTCCGCCCAGCCCGAATCCGGTACGCAGTATTTT. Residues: CASSSAQPESGTQYF.

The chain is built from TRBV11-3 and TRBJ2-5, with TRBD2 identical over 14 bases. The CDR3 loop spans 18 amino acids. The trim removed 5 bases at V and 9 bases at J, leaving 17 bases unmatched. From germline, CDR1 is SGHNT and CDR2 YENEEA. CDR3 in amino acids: CASSLPFGLAGGHGAQYF. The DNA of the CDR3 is TGTGCCAGCAGCCTACCATTCGGACTAGCGGGAGGACATGGGGCCCAGTACTTC.

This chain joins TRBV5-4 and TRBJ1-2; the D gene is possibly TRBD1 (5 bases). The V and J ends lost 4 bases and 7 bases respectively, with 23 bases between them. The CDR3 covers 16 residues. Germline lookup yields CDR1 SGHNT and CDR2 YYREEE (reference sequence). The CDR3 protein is CASSPGRVTGRGGYTF. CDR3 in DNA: TGTGCCAGCAGCCCCGGGAGAGTCACAGGCCGTGGTGGCTACACCTTC.

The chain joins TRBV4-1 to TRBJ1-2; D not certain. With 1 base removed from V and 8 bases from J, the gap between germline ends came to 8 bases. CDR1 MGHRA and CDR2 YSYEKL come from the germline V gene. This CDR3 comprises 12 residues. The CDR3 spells CASSQGLTGYTF. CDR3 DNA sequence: TGCGCCAGCAGCCAAGGACTTACCGGCTACACCTTC.

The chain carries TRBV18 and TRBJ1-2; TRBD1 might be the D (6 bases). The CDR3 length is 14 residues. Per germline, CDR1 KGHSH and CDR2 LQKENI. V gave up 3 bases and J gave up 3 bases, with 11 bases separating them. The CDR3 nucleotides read TGTGCCAGCTCACCCCCTGGGGGCGACTATGGCTACACCTTC. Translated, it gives CASSPPGGDYGYTF.

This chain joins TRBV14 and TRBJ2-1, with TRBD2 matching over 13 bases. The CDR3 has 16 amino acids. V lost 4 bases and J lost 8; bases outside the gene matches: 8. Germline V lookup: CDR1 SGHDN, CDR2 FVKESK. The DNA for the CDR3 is TGTGCCAGCAGCCCCCTGCGGACTAGCGGGGGCCATGAGCAGTTCTTC. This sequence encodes CASSPLRTSGGHEQFF.

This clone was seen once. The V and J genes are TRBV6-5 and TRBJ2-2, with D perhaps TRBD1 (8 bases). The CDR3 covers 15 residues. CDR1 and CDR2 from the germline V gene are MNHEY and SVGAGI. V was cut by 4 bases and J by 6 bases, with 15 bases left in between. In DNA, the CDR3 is TGTGCCAGCAGTTCCGGACAGGGAGGGGCCGGGGAGCTGTTTTTT. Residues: CASSSGQGGAGELFF.

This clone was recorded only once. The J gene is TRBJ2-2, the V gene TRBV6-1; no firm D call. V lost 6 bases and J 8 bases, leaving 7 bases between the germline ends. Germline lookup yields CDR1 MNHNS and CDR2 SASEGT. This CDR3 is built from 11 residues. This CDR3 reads CASSQAGELFF. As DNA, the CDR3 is TGTGCCAGCAGCCAGGCTGGGGAGCTGTTTTTT.

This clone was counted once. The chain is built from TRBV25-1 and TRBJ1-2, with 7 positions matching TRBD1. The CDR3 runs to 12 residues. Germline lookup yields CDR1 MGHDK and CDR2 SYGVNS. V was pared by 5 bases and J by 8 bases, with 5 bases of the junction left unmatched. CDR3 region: CASSFDRVGYTF. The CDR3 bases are TGTGCCAGCAGTTTTGACAGGGTCGGCTACACCTTC.

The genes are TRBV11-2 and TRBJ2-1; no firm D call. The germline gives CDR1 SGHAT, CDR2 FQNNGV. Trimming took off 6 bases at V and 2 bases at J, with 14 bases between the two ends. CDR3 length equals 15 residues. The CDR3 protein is CASRHGQLAYNEQFF. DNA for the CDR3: TGTGCCAGCAGACACGGGCAGCTCGCCTACAATGAGCAGTTCTTC.

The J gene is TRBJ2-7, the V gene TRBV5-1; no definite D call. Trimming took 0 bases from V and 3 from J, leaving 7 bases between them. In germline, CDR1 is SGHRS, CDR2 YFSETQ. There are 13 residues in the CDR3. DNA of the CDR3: TGCGCCAGCAGCTTGGGGGTCAACTACGAGCAGTACTTC. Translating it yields CASSLGVNYEQYF.

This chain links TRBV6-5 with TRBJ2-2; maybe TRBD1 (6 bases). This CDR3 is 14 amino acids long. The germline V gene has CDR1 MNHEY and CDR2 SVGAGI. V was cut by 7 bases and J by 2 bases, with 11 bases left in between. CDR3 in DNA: TGTGCCAGCACCGTAGGGGGTAACACCGGGGAGCTGTTTTTT. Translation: CASTVGGNTGELFF.

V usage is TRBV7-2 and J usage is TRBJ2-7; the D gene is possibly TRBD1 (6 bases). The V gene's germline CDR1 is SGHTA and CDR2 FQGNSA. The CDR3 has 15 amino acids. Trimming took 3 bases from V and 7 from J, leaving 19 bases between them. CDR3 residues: CASSFSVGAIGEQYF. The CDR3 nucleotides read TGTGCCAGCAGCTTCAGCGTGGGGGCGATTGGAGAGCAGTACTTC. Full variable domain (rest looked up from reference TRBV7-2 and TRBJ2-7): GAGVSQSPSNKVTEKGKDVELRCDPISGHTALYWYRQSLGQGLEFLIYFQGNSAPDKSGLPSDRFSAERTGGSVSTLTIQRTQQEDSAVYLCASSFSVGAIGEQYFGPGTRLTVT.

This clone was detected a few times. In DNA, the CDR3 is TGTGCCAGCAGCCCGGGGAGTTACTCCTACAATGAGCAGTTCTTC. Protein sequence: CASSPGSYSYNEQFF. The chain recombines TRBV7-8 with TRBJ2-1; perhaps TRBD2 as D (5 bases). The CDR3 length is 15 residues. Trimming removed 5 bases at V and 0 bases at J, with 11 bases between. The germline V gene encodes CDR1 SGHVS and CDR2 FQNEAQ. The full variable domain, completed using reference TRBV7-8 and TRBJ2-1, is GAGVSQSPRYKVAKRGQDVALRCDPISGHVSLFWYQQALGQGPEFLTYFQNEAQLDKSGLPSDRFFAERPEGSVSTLKIQRTQQEDSAVYLCASSPGSYSYNEQFFGPGTRLTVL.

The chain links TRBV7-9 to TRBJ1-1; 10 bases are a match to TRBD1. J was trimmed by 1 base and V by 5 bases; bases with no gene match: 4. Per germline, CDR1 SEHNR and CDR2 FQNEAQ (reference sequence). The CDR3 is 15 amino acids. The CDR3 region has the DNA TGTGCCAGCAGCCGTAGACAGGGGGCGAACACTGAAGCTTTCTTT. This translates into CASSRRQGANTEAFF.

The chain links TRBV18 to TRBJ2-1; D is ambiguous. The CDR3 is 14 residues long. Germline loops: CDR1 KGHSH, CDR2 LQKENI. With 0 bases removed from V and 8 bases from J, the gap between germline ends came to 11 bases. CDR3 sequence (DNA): TGTGCCAGCTCACCACCGGGATCCTTTGATGAGCAGTTCTTC. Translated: CASSPPGSFDEQFF.

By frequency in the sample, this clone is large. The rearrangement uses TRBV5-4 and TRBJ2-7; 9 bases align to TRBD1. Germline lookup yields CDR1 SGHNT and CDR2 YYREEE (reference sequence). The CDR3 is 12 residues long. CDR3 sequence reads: CAGGTGNHEQYF. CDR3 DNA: TGTGCAGGAGGGACAGGGAACCACGAGCAGTACTTC.

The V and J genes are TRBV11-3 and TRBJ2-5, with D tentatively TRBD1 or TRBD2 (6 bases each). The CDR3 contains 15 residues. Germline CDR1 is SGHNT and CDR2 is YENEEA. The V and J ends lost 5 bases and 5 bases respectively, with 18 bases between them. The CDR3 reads CASSQSWQGRETQYF. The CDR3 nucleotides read TGTGCCAGCAGCCAGTCGTGGCAGGGGAGGGAGACCCAGTACTTC.

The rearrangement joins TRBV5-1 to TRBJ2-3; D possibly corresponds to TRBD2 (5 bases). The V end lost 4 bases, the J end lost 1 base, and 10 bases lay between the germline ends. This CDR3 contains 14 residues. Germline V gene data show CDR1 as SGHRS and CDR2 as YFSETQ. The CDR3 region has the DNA TGCGCCAGCAGCGGGGAGTGGGGCACAGATACGCAGTATTTT. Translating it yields CASSGEWGTDTQYF.

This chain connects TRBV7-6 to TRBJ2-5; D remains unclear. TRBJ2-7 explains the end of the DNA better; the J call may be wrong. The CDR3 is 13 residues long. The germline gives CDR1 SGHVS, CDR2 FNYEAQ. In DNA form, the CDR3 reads TGTGCCAGCAGCGCCGGACCGAACTACGAGCAGTACTTC. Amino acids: CASSAGPNYEQYF.

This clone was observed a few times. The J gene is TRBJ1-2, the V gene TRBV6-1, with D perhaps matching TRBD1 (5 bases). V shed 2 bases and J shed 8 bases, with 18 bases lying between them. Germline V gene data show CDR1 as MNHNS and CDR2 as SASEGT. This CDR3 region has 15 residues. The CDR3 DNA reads TGTGCCAGCAGTGAATTTCAGGCAGGGACGGGGGGCTACACCTTC. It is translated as CASSEFQAGTGGYTF.

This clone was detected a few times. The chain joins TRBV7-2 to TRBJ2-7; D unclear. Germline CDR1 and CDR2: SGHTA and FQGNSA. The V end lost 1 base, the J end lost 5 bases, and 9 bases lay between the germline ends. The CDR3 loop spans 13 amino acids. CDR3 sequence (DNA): TGTGCCAGCAGCTTAGAACCCAGAAACGAGCAGTACTTC. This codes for CASSLEPRNEQYF. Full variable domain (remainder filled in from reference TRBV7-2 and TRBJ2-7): GAGVSQSPSNKVTEKGKDVELRCDPISGHTALYWYRQSLGQGLEFLIYFQGNSAPDKSGLPSDRFSAERTGGSVSTLTIQRTQQEDSAVYLCASSLEPRNEQYFGPGTRLTVT.

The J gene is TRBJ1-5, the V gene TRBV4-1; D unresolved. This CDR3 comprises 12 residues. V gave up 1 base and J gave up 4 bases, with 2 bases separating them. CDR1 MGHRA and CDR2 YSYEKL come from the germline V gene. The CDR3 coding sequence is TGCGCCAGCAGCCAAGGGAATCAGCCCCAGCATTTT. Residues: CASSQGNQPQHF.

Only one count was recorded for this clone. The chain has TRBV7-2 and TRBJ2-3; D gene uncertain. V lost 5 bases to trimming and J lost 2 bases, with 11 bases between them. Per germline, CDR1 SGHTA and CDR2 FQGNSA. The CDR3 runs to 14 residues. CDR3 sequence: CASSRWLSTDTQYF. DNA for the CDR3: TGTGCCAGCAGCCGCTGGCTTTCCACAGATACGCAGTATTTT.

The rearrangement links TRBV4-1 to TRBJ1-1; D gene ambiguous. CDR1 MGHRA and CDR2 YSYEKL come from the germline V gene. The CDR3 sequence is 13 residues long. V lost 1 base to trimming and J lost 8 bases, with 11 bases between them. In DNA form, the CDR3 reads TGCGCCAGCAGCCAAGTTGGCGGAACCGAAGCTTTCTTT. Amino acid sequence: CASSQVGGTEAFF.

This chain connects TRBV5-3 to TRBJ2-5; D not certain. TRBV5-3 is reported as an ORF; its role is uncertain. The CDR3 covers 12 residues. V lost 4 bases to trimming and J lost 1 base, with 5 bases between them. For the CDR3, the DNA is TGTGCCAGAAGCCGGGCCCAAGAGACCCAGTACTTC. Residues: CARSRAQETQYF.